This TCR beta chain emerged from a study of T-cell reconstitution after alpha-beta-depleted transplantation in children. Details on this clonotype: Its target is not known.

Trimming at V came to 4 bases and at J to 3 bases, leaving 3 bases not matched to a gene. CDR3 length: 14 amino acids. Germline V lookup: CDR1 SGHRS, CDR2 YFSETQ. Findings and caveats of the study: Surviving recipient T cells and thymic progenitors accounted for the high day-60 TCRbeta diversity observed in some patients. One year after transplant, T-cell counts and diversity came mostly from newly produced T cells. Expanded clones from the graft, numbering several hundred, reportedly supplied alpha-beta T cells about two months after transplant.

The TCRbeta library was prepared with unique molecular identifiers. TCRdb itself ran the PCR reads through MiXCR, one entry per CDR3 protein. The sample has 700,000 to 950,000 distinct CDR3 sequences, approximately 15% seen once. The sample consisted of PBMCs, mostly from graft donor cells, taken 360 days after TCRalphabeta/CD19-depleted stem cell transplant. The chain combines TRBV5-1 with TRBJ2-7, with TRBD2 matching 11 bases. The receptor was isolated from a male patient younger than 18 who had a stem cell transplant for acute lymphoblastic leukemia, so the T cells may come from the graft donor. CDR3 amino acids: CASSMTSGNYEQYF. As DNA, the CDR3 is TGCGCCAGCAGCATGACTAGCGGGAACTACGAGCAGTACTTC.